The subject of this entry is one T cell receptor (beta chain). The CDR3 sequence is 13 residues long. Between the trimmed V and J ends, which lost 2 bases and 4 bases, there was a span of 11 bases. The V gene's germline CDR1 is GTSNPN and CDR2 SVGIG (reference sequence). The sample is drawn from a study of blood T cell repertoires in COVID-19. Across the study: The analysed material was cDNA or gDNA that came from T cells, B-cell-depleted T cells, or PBMCs.

Repertoires were generated with immunoSEQ multiplex PCR, while TCRdb's copy carries only in-frame clones and drops some. This sample yields around 100,000 clones, of which just over 90% are seen a single time; 5% to 5.5% belongs to the top ten. The V gene is TRBV30, the J gene TRBJ2-5; a weak D match, TRBD2 (6 bases). The sample consisted of peripheral blood. The clonotype was recovered from a man aged 50-60 years with acute or convalescent COVID-19. The CDR3 sequence: CAWSTGSGETQYF. CDR3 coding DNA: TGTGCCTGGAGTACCGGGAGCGGAGAGACCCAGTACTTC.